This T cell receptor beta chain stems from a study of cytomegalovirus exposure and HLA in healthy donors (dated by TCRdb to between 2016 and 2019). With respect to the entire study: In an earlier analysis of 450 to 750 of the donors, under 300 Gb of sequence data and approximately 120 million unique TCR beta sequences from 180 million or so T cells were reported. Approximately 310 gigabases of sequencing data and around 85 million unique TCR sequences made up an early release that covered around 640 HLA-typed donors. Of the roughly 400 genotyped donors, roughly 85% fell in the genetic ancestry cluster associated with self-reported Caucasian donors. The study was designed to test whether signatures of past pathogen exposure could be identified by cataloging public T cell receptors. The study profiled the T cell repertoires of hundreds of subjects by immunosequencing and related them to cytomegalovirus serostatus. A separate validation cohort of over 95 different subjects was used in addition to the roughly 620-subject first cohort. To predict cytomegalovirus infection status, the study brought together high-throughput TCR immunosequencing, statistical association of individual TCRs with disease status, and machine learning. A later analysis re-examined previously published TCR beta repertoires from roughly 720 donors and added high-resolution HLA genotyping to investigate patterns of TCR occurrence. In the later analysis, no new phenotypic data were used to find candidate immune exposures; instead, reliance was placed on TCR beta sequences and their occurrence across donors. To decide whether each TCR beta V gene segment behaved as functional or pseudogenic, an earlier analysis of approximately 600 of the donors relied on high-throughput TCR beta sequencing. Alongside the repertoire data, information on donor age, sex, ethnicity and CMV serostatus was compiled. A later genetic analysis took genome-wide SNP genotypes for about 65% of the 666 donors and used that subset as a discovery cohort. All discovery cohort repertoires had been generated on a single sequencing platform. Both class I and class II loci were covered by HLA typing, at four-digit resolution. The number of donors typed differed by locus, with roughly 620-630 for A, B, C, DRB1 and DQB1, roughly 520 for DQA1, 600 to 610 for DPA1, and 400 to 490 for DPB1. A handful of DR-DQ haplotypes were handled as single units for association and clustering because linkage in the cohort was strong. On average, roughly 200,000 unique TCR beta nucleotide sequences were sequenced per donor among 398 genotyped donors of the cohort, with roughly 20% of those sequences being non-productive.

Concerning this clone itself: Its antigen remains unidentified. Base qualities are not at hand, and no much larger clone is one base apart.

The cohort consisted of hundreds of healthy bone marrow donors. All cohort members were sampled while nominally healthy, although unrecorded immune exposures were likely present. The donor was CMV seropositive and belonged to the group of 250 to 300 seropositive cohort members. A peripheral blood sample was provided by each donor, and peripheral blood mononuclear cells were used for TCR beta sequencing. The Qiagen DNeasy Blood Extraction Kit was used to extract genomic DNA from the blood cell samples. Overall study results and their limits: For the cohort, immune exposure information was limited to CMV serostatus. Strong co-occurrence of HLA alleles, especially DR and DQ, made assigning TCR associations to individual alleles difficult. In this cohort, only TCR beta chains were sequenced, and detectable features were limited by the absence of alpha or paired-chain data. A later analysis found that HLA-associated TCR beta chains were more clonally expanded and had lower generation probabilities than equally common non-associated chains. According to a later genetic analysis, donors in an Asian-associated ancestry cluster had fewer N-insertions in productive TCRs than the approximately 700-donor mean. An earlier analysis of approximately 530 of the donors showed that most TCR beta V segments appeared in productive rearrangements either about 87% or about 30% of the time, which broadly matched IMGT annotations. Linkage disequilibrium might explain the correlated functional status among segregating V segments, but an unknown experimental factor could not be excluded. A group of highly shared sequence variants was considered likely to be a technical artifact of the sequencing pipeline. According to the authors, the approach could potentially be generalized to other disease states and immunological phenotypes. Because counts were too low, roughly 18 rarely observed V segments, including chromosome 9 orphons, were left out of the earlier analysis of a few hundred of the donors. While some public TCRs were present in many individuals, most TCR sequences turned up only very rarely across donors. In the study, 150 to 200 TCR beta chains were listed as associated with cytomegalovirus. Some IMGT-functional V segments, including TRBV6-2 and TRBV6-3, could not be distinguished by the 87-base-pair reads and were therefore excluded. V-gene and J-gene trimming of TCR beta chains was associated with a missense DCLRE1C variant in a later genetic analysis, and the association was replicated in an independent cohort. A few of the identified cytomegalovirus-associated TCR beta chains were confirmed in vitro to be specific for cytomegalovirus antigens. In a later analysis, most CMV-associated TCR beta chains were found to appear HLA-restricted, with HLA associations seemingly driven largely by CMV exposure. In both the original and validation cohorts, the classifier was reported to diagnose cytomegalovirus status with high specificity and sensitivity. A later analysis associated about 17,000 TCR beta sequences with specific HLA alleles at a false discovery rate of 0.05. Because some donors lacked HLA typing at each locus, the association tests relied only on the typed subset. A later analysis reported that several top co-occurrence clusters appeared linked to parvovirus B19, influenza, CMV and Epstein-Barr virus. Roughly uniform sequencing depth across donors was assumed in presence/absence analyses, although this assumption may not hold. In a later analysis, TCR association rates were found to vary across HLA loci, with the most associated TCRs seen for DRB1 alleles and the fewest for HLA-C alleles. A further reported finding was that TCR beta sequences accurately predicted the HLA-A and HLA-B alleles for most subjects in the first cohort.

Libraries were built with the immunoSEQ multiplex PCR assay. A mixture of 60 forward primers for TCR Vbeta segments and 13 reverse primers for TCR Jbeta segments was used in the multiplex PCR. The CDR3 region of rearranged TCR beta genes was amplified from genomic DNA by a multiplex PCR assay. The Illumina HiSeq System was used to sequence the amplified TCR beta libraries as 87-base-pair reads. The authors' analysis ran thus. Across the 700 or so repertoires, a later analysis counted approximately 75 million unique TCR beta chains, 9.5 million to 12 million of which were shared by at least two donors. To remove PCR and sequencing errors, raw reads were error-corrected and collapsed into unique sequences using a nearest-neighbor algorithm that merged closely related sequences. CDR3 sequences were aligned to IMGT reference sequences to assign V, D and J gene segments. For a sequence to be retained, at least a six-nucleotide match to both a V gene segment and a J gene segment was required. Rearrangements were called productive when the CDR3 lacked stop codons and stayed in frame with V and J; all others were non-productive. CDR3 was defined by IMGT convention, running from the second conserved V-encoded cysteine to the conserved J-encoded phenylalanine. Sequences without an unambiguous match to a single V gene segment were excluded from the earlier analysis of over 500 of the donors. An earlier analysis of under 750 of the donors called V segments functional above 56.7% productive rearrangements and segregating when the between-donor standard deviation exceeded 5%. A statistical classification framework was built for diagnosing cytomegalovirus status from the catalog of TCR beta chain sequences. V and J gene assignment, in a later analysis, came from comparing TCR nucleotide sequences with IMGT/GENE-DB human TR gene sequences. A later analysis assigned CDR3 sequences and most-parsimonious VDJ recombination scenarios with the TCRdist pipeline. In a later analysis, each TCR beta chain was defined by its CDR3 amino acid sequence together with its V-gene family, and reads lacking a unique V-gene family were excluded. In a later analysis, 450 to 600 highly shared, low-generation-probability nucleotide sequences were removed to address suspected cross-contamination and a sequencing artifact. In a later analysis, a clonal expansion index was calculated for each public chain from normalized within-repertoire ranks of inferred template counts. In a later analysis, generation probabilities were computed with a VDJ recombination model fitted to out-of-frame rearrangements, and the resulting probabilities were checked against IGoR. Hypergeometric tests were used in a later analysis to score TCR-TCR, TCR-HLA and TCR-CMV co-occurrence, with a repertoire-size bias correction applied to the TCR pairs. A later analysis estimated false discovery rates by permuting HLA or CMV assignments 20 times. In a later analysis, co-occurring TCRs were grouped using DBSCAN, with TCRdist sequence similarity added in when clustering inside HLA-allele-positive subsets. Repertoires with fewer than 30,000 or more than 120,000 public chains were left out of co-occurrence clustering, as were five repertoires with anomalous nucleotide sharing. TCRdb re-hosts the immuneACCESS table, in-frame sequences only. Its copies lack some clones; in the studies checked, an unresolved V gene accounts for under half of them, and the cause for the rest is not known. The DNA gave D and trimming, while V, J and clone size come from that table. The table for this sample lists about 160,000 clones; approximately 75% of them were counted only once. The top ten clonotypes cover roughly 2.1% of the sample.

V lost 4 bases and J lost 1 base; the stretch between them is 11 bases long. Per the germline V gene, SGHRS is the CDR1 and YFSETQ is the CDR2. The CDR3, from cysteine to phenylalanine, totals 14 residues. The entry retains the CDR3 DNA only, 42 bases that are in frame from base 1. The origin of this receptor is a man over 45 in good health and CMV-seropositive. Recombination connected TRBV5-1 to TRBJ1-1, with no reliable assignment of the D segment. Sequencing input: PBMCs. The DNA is TGCGCCAGCAGCGTCGGGATATCGAACACTGAAGCTTTCTTT. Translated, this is CASSVGISNTEAFF.